This TCR beta chain was identified in a study of T cell changes during pregnancy in multiple sclerosis. Generated by immunoSEQ multiplex PCR, the TCRdb table keeps only in-frame clones and is missing some. The top ten hold 1.2% of the sample, which has around 100,000 clones, roughly nine tenths seen once. V shed 2 bases and J 1 base; nucleotides not matched to a gene: 7. CDR1 and CDR2 from the germline V gene are MNHEY and SMNVEV (reference sequence). The CDR3 extends over 17 amino acids. Sequencing was performed on peripheral blood, taken in the second trimester of pregnancy. The rearrangement uses TRBV27 and TRBJ2-2, with 7 bases fitting TRBD2. The TCR originated in a female donor with multiple sclerosis, enrolled in a pregnancy study. The CDR3 sequence: CASSLLVPSGNTGELFF. The CDR3, as DNA: TGTGCCAGCAGTTTACTTGTGCCTAGCGGGAACACCGGGGAGCTGTTTTTT.